This passage covers 12 T cell receptor beta chains from one sample sequenced in a study of control samples from healthy donors and cancer patients (TCRdb year 2020). The method behind the library was the immunoSEQ multiplex PCR assay. This immuneACCESS table, as held by TCRdb, lists in-frame sequences with V and J called but not all clones. Of the missing ones, under half trace to an unresolved V gene in checked studies; the others have no known cause. Within this sample are fewer than 95,000 clones, with 85% to 90% of them counted one time only. More than 2% of the sample is in the top ten clones. Input material: blood. These receptors were collected from a woman aged 40 to 49 in good health.

The V call is TRBV19, the J call TRBJ2-7; D is unclear. Per the germline V gene, CDR1 is LNHDA and CDR2 is SQIVND (reference sequence). The CDR3 loop spans 11 amino acids. V lost 4 bases and J 5 bases, leaving 6 bases between the germline ends. The DNA for the CDR3 is TGTGCCAGTAGTACCAGAAACGAGCAGTACTTC. It translates to CASSTRNEQYF.

The J gene is TRBJ2-3, the V gene TRBV11-3; no clear D. The CDR3 is 14 residues long. Trimming shortened V by 1 base and J by 6 bases, and 11 bases separated the two germline ends. Per germline, CDR1 SGHNT and CDR2 YENEEA. The CDR3 sequence: CASSLAVLRDTQYF. The CDR3, as DNA: TGTGCCAGCAGCTTAGCCGTCTTGCGTGATACGCAGTATTTT.

This clone appeared a few times. The chain couples TRBV2 to TRBJ1-2; 7 nucleotides line up with TRBD1. Germline V gives CDR1 SNHLY, CDR2 FYNNEI. The V segment lost 6 bases and the J segment 2 bases; nucleotides outside the gene matches: 9. The CDR3 covers 15 residues. The CDR3 region has the DNA TGTGCCAGCAGGAGGGACAGATTCCCAAACTATGGCTACACCTTC. This encodes CASRRDRFPNYGYTF.

The rearrangement joins TRBV19 to TRBJ1-3; D remains unclear. Germline V gene lookup returns CDR1 LNHDA and CDR2 SQIVND (reference sequence). The CDR3 has 15 amino acids. Trimming removed 7 bases from V and 0 bases from J, with 13 bases in between. The CDR3 here is CASKGGPSSGNTIYF. DNA of the CDR3: TGTGCCAGTAAAGGCGGTCCTTCCTCTGGAAACACCATATATTTT.

The genes are TRBV6-5 and TRBJ1-1, with D unclear. Per germline, CDR1 MNHEY and CDR2 SVGAGI. Trimming stripped 0 bases from V and 1 base from J, with 9 bases between. The CDR3 is 15 amino acids. The CDR3 coding sequence is TGTGCCAGCAGTTACTCGTATTCGGCGAACACTGAAGCTTTCTTT. It codes for CASSYSYSANTEAFF.

This chain joins TRBV5-4 and TRBJ1-5; a possible D gene is TRBD1 (6 bases). Deletions cut 2 bases from V and 5 bases from J, with 11 bases between. Germline V gives CDR1 SGHNT, CDR2 YYREEE (reference sequence). The CDR3 contains 14 residues. The DNA for the CDR3 is TGTGCCAGCAGCTTTCAGGGGATGGATCAGCCCCAGCATTTT. The encoded protein is CASSFQGMDQPQHF.

The chain joins TRBV7-3 to TRBJ2-5; TRBD2 agrees at 7 bases. The germline V gene encodes CDR1 SGHTA and CDR2 FQGTGA. The CDR3 length is 15 residues. The ends lost 5 bases at V and 3 bases at J; junction bases unmatched: 9. Here the CDR3 DNA reads TGTGCCAGCAGCCCATCGGGGGGTCCGGAAGAGACCCAGTACTTC. Protein product: CASSPSGGPEETQYF.

The V and J genes are TRBV2 and TRBJ2-1, with 10 bases lining up with TRBD2. The CDR3 totals 15 residues. Germline values: CDR1 SNHLY, CDR2 FYNNEI. V gave up 5 bases and J gave up 4 bases; unmatched junction bases: 5. CDR3: CASSLAGGLYNEQFF. Written as DNA, the CDR3 is TGTGCCAGCAGTTTAGCGGGGGGCCTTTACAATGAGCAGTTCTTC.

The chain links TRBV7-9 to TRBJ1-1, with 7 bases lining up with TRBD1. V trimming: 5 bases; J trimming: 3 bases; junction bases outside the gene matches: 6. From germline, CDR1 is SEHNR and CDR2 FQNEAQ (reference sequence). CDR3 size: 14 residues. CDR3 protein: CASSVTGADTEAFF. DNA of the CDR3: TGTGCCAGCAGCGTCACAGGGGCGGACACTGAAGCTTTCTTT.

The J gene is TRBJ1-4, the V gene TRBV15; D is unresolved. The germline V gene encodes CDR1 LNHNV and CDR2 YYDKDF (reference sequence). V lost 6 bases and J 8 bases, leaving 16 bases between the germline ends. CDR3 length: 14 residues. This chain's CDR3 is CATSRRTVGEKLFF. The CDR3 DNA follows: TGTGCCACCAGTCGTCGTACAGTTGGAGAAAAACTGTTTTTT. The full variable domain, rest sourced from reference TRBV15 and TRBJ1-4, is DAMVIQNPRYQVTQFGKPVTLSCSQTLNHNVMYWYQQKSSQAPKLLFHYYDKDFNNEADTPDNFQSRRPNTSFCFLDIRSPGLGDTAMYLCATSRRTVGEKLFFGSGTQLSVL.

J is TRBJ2-1 and V is TRBV20-1; D might be TRBD1 (6 bases). The CDR3 has 10 residues. Germline V gene data show CDR1 as DFQATT and CDR2 as SNEGSKA (reference sequence). CDR3 residues: CSTGYNEQFF. CDR3 bases: TGCAGCACAGGGTACAATGAGCAGTTCTTC.

The chain combines TRBV7-6 with TRBJ1-3; 8 bases align to TRBD1. From germline, CDR1 is SGHVS and CDR2 FNYEAQ. V was pared by 5 bases and J by 2 bases, with 5 bases of the junction left unmatched. CDR3 length: 15 amino acids. Here the CDR3 DNA reads TGTGCCAGCAGCCAGGGGGCTGAAGCTGGAAACACCATATATTTT. The encoded protein is CASSQGAEAGNTIYF.